This entry features one TCR beta chain sequence. Trimming shortened V by 3 bases and J by 13 bases, and 16 bases separated the two germline ends. From germline, CDR1 is MDHEN and CDR2 SYDVKM. The CDR3 contains 13 residues. This entry comes from a study of Graves' ophthalmopathy and Graves' hyperthyroidism. Using RNA transcripts, the TCR beta CDR3 regions were amplified. The authors performed first-round RT-PCR with HTBI primers and then a second-round multiplex PCR. TCRdb re-analysed the multiplex PCR reads in MiXCR, keeping a single row per CDR3 protein. Counted here are about 390,000 distinct CDR3 sequences, approximately 18% occurring once; the ten biggest clones make up 2.4%.

Material: peripheral blood. The chain has TRBV28 and TRBJ1-5; D gene unclear. This sequence was found in an adult woman with stable Graves' hyperthyroidism. The CDR3 protein is CASSFAGNRPQHF. The CDR3 region has the DNA TGTGCCAGCAGTTTCGCGGGGAATCGGCCTCAGCATTTT.